This paragraph reports one T cell receptor (beta chain). These data belong to a study of PD-1 blockade in mismatch repair-deficient tumors. On the study more broadly: Patients had 12 mismatch repair-deficient cancer types, all previously treated and progressing.

Using immunoSEQ multiplex PCR, the repertoire was profiled, and TCRdb retains in-frame clones only, with some absent. The top ten clones hold roughly 10% of a sample with about 120,000 clones, about nine tenths of them seen once. CDR3 length equals 14 residues. J gave up 3 bases and V 4 bases, and 4 bases lay outside the gene matches. CDR1 is SGHRS, CDR2 YFSETQ, per germline. This sequence joins TRBV5-1 and TRBJ2-7; 10 bases map to TRBD1. The input for sequencing was peripheral blood, taken approximately 69 weeks after starting pembrolizumab. This clonotype originated in an adult with mismatch repair-deficient cancer. The CDR3 DNA reads as TGCGCCAGCAGCCCCGGACAGGGGGACTACGAGCAGTACTTC. It codes for CASSPGQGDYEQYF.